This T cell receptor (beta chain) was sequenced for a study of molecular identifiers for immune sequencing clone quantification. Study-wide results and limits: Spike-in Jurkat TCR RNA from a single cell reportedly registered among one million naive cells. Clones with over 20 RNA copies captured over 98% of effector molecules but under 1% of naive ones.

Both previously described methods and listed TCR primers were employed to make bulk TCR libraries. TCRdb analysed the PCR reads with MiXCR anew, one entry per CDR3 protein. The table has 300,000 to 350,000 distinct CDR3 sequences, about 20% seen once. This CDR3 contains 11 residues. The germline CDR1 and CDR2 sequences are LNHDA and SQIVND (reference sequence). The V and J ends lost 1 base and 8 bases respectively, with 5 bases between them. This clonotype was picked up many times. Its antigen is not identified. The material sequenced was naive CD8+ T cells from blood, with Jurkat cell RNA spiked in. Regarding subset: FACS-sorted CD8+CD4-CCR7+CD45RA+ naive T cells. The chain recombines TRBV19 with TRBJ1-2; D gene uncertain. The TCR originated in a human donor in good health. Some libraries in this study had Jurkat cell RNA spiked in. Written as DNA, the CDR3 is TGTGCCAGTAGTATAGGGGCCGGCTACACCTTC. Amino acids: CASSIGAGYTF.